This is a list of T cell receptor beta chains from one sample in a study of blood T cells in healthy people across ages. TCRdb redid the calling of the 5' RACE reads with MiXCR, one entry per CDR3 protein. The sample contains fewer than 2 million distinct CDR3 sequences, about 39% of which appear only once. Sequenced input: blood. Every receptor here comes from a human donor in good health. CDR3s include the opening cysteine and the closing phenylalanine or tryptophan. The D gene is left open where the match is weak. Clone sizes are given selectively: once, few, many, or a class where the clone is expanded.

J,size,D,V,CDR3,DNA
TRBJ1-1,.,.,TRBV29-1,CSVYLRLGNTEAFF,TGCAGCGTCTACCTCCGCCTGGGGAACACTGAAGCTTTCTTT
TRBJ1-5,.,TRBD1,TRBV12-3/TRBV12-4,CASSLARDRQPQHF,TGTGCCAGCAGTTTAGCCAGGGACAGGCAGCCCCAGCATTTT
TRBJ2-1,.,TRBD1,TRBV9,CASSVEDRGILNEQFF,TGTGCCAGCAGCGTAGAGGACAGGGGAATTCTGAATGAGCAGTTCTTC
TRBJ1-4,.,.,TRBV29-1,CSVDESGAAEKLFF,TGCAGCGTTGATGAATCGGGGGCTGCTGAAAAACTGTTTTTT
TRBJ1-3,.,.,TRBV10-2,CASQVDRTGSGNTIYF,TGCGCCAGCCAGGTCGACCGTACAGGCTCTGGAAACACCATATATTTT
TRBJ1-2,few,TRBD1,TRBV29-1,CSVDGQGADSYYGYTF,TGCAGCGTGGATGGACAGGGGGCGGATTCTTACTATGGCTACACCTTC
TRBJ2-7,few,.,TRBV11-3,CASSLDAYTYEQYF,TGTGCCAGCAGCTTAGATGCATATACCTACGAGCAGTACTTC
TRBJ1-2,.,TRBD1,TRBV6-6,CASSYSRERQGAWGYTF,TGTGCCAGCAGTTACTCTAGAGAGAGACAGGGGGCGTGGGGCTACACCTTC
TRBJ2-5,.,.,TRBV5-8,CASSLRYREGWETQYF,TGTGCCAGCAGCTTACGTTACAGGGAAGGATGGGAGACCCAGTACTTC
TRBJ2-7,many,.,TRBV10-3,CAISESVRGYEQYF,TGTGCCATCAGTGAGTCGGTCAGGGGCTACGAGCAGTACTTC
TRBJ2-1,.,TRBD1,TRBV14,CASSRPGQGVSEQFF,TGTGCCAGCAGCCGACCGGGACAGGGGGTTTCTGAGCAGTTCTTC
TRBJ1-2,.,TRBD1,TRBV29-1,CSVDVGTGTGNYGYTF,TGCAGCGTGGACGTGGGAACCGGGACAGGGAACTATGGCTACACCTTC
TRBJ1-2,.,.,TRBV6-2/TRBV6-3,CASTSILGANYGYTF,TGTGCCAGCACTTCAATCCTGGGAGCTAACTATGGCTACACCTTC
TRBJ2-1,.,TRBD2,TRBV9,CASSPIAGSNNEQFF,TGTGCCAGCAGCCCTATAGCGGGGTCCAACAATGAGCAGTTCTTC
TRBJ2-7,.,.,TRBV6-5,CASTPYGTWTSEQYF,TGTGCCAGCACCCCGTACGGGACATGGACCTCTGAGCAGTACTTC
TRBJ1-4,once,.,TRBV28,CASSQEGINEKLFF,TGTGCCAGCAGCCAGGAGGGTATTAATGAAAAACTGTTTTTT
TRBJ2-1,.,.,TRBV4-3,CATFLIVLVLSYNEQFF,TGCGCCACCTTTTTAATAGTGTTGGTTCTCTCCTACAATGAGCAGTTCTTC
TRBJ2-3,.,TRBD2,TRBV20-1,CSARDPAGGADTQYF,TGCAGTGCTAGAGATCCAGCGGGGGGGGCAGATACGCAGTATTTT
TRBJ2-7,few,.,TRBV4-3,CASSQDSTGSSYEQYF,TGCGCCAGCAGCCAAGATAGTACGGGAAGCTCCTACGAGCAGTACTTC
TRBJ1-2,.,TRBD1,TRBV12-3/TRBV12-4,CASTPGTGGLDGYTF,TGTGCCAGCACCCCTGGGACAGGGGGTTTGGATGGCTACACCTTC
TRBJ2-2,.,.,TRBV9,CASSAPRDASNTGELFF,TGTGCCAGCAGTGCCCCGAGAGATGCCTCGAACACCGGGGAGCTGTTTTTT
TRBJ2-1,.,.,TRBV5-1,CASSRGTLGYNEQFF,TGCGCCAGCAGCCGCGGGACTCTAGGGTACAATGAGCAGTTCTTC
TRBJ2-7,few,.,TRBV7-2,CASTFPGTSYEQYF,TGTGCCAGCACCTTCCCCGGGACTTCCTACGAGCAGTACTTC
TRBJ2-7,few,TRBD1,TRBV28,CASSSIGTAFSYEQYF,TGTGCCAGCAGTTCCATCGGGACAGCTTTCTCCTACGAGCAGTACTTC
TRBJ2-3,.,.,TRBV4-1,CASSPPLLPSSTDTQYF,TGCGCCAGCAGCCCCCCACTTCTGCCGTCTAGCACAGATACGCAGTATTTT
TRBJ2-7,.,.,TRBV12-3/TRBV12-4,CASSFWAGHFGEQYF,TGTGCCAGCAGTTTTTGGGCAGGGCATTTCGGCGAGCAGTACTTC
TRBJ2-3,few,.,TRBV6-5,CASSYQSGAPDTQYF,TGTGCCAGCAGTTACCAATCGGGGGCCCCAGATACGCAGTATTTT
TRBJ1-2,few,.,TRBV25-1,CASSEYAVVKGGLYGYTF,TGTGCCAGCAGTGAATACGCTGTCGTGAAGGGGGGCCTATATGGCTACACCTTC
TRBJ2-1,.,TRBD1,TRBV18,CASSQLLGQGYGEQFF,TGTGCCAGCTCACAATTACTCGGACAGGGCTATGGTGAGCAGTTCTTC
TRBJ2-1,.,.,TRBV20-1,CSAGTGSSYNEQFF,TGCAGTGCCGGGACGGGAAGCTCCTACAATGAGCAGTTCTTC
TRBJ1-2,.,.,TRBV4-3,CASSPGMFYGYTF,TGCGCCAGCAGCCCGGGGATGTTCTATGGCTACACCTTC
TRBJ1-5,few,TRBD1,TRBV28,CASSLRGQGHQPQHF,TGTGCCAGCAGTTTAAGAGGACAGGGACATCAGCCCCAGCATTTT
TRBJ2-1,.,.,TRBV20-1,CSASAAGGLQWGEQFF,TGCAGTGCTAGCGCAGCCGGGGGCTTACAATGGGGGGAGCAGTTCTTC
TRBJ2-1,few,.,TRBV4-3,CASSQDPGGVGEQFF,TGCGCCAGCAGCCAAGATCCCGGGGGTGTGGGTGAGCAGTTCTTC
TRBJ2-6,.,.,TRBV11-2,CASSRSALAPGANVLTF,TGTGCCAGCAGCCGATCGGCCCTCGCGCCCGGGGCCAACGTCCTGACTTTC
TRBJ1-2,.,.,TRBV7-2,CASSLSYDNYGYTF,TGTGCCAGCAGCCTTTCTTATGACAACTATGGCTACACCTTC
TRBJ1-1,.,.,TRBV20-1,CSAGDIYTEAFF,TGCAGTGCCGGGGACATCTACACTGAAGCTTTCTTT
TRBJ2-3,.,TRBD1,TRBV5-1,CPSSFGQGVTDTQYF,TGCCCCAGCAGCTTTGGACAGGGGGTAACAGATACGCAGTATTTT
TRBJ2-7,few,.,TRBV5-1,CASSPRGGPTYEQYF,TGCGCCAGCAGCCCAAGAGGGGGACCCACCTACGAGCAGTACTTC
TRBJ1-2,few,.,TRBV2,CASSVSRGAGGYTF,TGTGCCAGCAGTGTTTCGAGGGGCGCGGGCGGCTACACCTTC
TRBJ2-1,.,.,TRBV6-5,CASSYSDYNERFF,TGTGCCAGCAGTTACTCTGACTACAATGAGCGGTTCTTC
TRBJ2-3,many,TRBD1,TRBV7-3,CASSFPGQESGDTQYF,TGTGCCAGCAGCTTCCCGGGACAGGAAAGTGGAGATACGCAGTATTTT
TRBJ2-7,few,.,TRBV29-1,CSVNSGEYEQYF,TGCAGCGTGAACAGTGGGGAGTACGAGCAGTACTTC
TRBJ1-2,.,.,TRBV7-2,CASGLGSGSIYGYTF,TGTGCCAGCGGCTTAGGGTCAGGGTCGATCTATGGCTACACCTTC
TRBJ1-1,few,TRBD1,TRBV6-6,CASSTQGDEAFF,TGTGCCAGCAGCACACAGGGGGATGAAGCTTTCTTT
TRBJ2-7,few,TRBD1,TRBV28,CASSLQLRDRGLTTGYEQYF,TGTGCCAGCAGTTTACAACTCCGGGACAGGGGGTTAACTACAGGGTACGAGCAGTACTTC
TRBJ2-5,.,TRBD2,TRBV20-1,CSASGTSGGGGETQYF,TGCAGTGCTAGCGGGACTAGCGGCGGAGGTGGAGAGACCCAGTACTTC
TRBJ2-1,.,.,TRBV12-3/TRBV12-4,CASSLYDRMEEQFF,TGTGCCAGCAGTTTATATGACAGGATGGAAGAGCAGTTCTTC
TRBJ2-7,few,.,TRBV11-2,CASSSTPVSSYEQYF,TGTGCCAGCAGCTCGACCCCGGTAAGCTCCTACGAGCAGTACTTC
TRBJ1-5,.,.,TRBV6-6,CASSSFGGYYSNQPQHF,TGTGCCAGCAGTTCCTTTGGGGGGTACTATAGCAATCAGCCCCAGCATTTT
TRBJ2-3,few,.,TRBV29-1,CSVEPVTDTQYF,TGCAGCGTTGAACCGGTTACAGATACGCAGTATTTT
TRBJ2-7,.,.,TRBV6-6,CASSYPSLDYYEQYF,TGTGCCAGCAGTTACCCTTCGTTGGATTACTACGAGCAGTACTTC
TRBJ1-2,.,.,TRBV24-1,CATSDYRSHGYTF,TGTGCCACCAGTGATTATAGATCCCATGGCTACACCTTC
TRBJ1-1,once,.,TRBV28,CASSMVPRAFF,TGTGCCAGCAGCATGGTCCCTAGGGCTTTCTTT
TRBJ2-2,.,.,TRBV9,CASSRTSMNTGELFF,TGTGCCAGTAGCCGGACTTCCATGAACACCGGGGAGCTGTTTTTT